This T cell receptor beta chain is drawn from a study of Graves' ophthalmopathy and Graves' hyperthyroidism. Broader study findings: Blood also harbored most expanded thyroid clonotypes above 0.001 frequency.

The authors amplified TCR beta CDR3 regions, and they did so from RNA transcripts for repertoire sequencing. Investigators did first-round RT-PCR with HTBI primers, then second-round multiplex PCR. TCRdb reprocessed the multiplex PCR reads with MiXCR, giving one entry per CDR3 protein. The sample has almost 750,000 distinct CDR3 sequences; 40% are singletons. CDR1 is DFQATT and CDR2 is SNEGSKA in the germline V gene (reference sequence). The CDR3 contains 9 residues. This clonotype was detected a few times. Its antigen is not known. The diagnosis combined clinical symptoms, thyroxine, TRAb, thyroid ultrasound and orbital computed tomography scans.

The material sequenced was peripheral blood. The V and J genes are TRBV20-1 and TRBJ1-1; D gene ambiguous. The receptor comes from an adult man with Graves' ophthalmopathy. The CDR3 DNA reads TGCATTGGGTCCACTGAAGCTTTCTTT. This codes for CIGSTEAFF.